Listed here are 24 T cell receptor beta chains from one sample, sequenced in a study of T cells in Graves' hyperthyroidism and ophthalmopathy. RNA transcripts gave rise to amplified TCR beta CDR3 regions. When the TCR CDR3 underwent first-round RT-PCR, the HTBI primer set was used. TCRdb recomputed calls from the multiplex PCR reads with MiXCR, one row per CDR3 protein. The table shows 700,000 to 950,000 distinct CDR3 sequences, with around a third occurring only once. The sequenced sample consisted of blood. All receptors come from a woman between 40 and 50 years old with Graves' hyperthyroidism.

This clonotype was seen only a few times. The V call is TRBV13, the J call TRBJ1-1; maybe TRBD1 (5 bases). V lost 7 bases and J 0 bases, leaving 12 bases between the germline ends. This CDR3 region has 14 residues. Germline values: CDR1 PRHDT, CDR2 FYEKMQ (reference sequence). The CDR3: CASTRGVMNTEAFF. Here the CDR3 DNA reads TGTGCCAGCACACGGGGGGTAATGAACACTGAAGCTTTCTTT.

This clonotype was seen many times. The chain uses TRBV20-1 and TRBJ2-7; the D gene is possibly TRBD1 (5 bases). The CDR3 spans 13 residues. The V gene lost 0 bases and the J gene lost 6 bases, with 12 bases spanning the gap. Looked up from germline, CDR1 is DFQATT and CDR2 is SNEGSKA (reference sequence). In DNA, the CDR3 is TGCAGTGCTAGAGATGTAGGCCAGGGCGAGCAGTACTTC. This gives the protein CSARDVGQGEQYF.

This clonotype was counted at least ten times. This chain links TRBV19 with TRBJ1-2; TRBD1 might be the D (5 bases). V lost 3 bases to trimming and J lost 3 bases, with 14 bases between them. The CDR3 length is 15 residues. The germline gives CDR1 LNHDA, CDR2 SQIVND (reference sequence). CDR3: CASSITGSRDYGYTF. In DNA, the CDR3 is TGTGCCAGTAGTATCACAGGATCTCGGGACTATGGCTACACCTTC.

A remark on this clonotype: A much larger clone is a single base away; this may be a read error. V gene TRBV7-9 combines with J gene TRBJ2-7, with D possibly matching TRBD1 (6 bases). The CDR3 is 15 amino acids. CDR1 and CDR2 from the germline V gene are SEHNR and FQNEAQ (reference sequence). CDR3 sequence (DNA): TGTGCCAGCAGCAGCCGGGACACGCCGGCCTACGAGCAGTGCTTC. Amino acids: CASSSRDTPAYEQCF.

V gene TRBV7-2 combines with J gene TRBJ1-2; 10 nucleotides line up with TRBD1. Germline V gene data show CDR1 as SGHTA and CDR2 as FQGNSA. The CDR3 spans 16 residues. Trimming at V came to 0 bases and at J to 3 bases, leaving 4 bases not matched to a gene. In DNA form, the CDR3 reads TGTGCCAGCAGCTTAGCTAAAGGACAGGGGGACTATGGCTACACCTTC. The encoded protein is CASSLAKGQGDYGYTF.

This clonotype was seen more than once but under ten times. Possible read error: a much larger clone is one base away. The chain joins TRBV5-1 to TRBJ1-6; D perhaps matches TRBD1 (6 bases). The CDR3 is 15 residues long. CDR1 is SGHRS, CDR2 YFSETQ, per germline. Trimming removed 4 bases from V and 8 bases from J, with 16 bases in between. The CDR3 DNA reads TGCGCCAGCAGCCCAAGGGCAGGGGTGGATTCACCCCTCCACTTT. Its protein product is CASSPRAGVDSPLHF.

The V call is TRBV28, the J call TRBJ2-7; TRBD2 matches 12 bases. Trimming took 5 bases from V and 3 from J; bases not matched to a gene: 5. CDR1 MDHEN and CDR2 SYDVKM come from the germline V gene. This CDR3 region has 15 residues. The chain's CDR3 is CASSTRLAGVYEQYF. CDR3 DNA: TGTGCCAGCAGTACACGACTAGCGGGGGTCTACGAGCAGTACTTC.

The rearrangement joins TRBV4-3 to TRBJ1-2; the match to TRBD1 covers 9 bases. The CDR3 contains 15 residues. Per the germline V gene, CDR1 is LGHNA and CDR2 is YSLEER. V was pared by 5 bases and J by 6 bases, with 10 bases of the junction left unmatched. In DNA form, the CDR3 reads TGCGCCAGCAGCAGAGGGACAGGGCGATGGGATGGCTACACCTTC. Amino acid sequence: CASSRGTGRWDGYTF.

The V and J genes are TRBV7-8 and TRBJ2-7; 9 nucleotides agree with TRBD1. The DNA end is more similar to TRBJ2-5, so the J call may be wrong. CDR3 length equals 12 residues. Per germline, CDR1 SGHVS and CDR2 FQNEAQ. CDR3 amino acids: CATGTGRETQYF. The CDR3 nucleotides read TGTGCCACCGGGACAGGGCGGGAGACCCAGTACTTC.

The chain recombines TRBV4-1 with TRBJ2-6, with D perhaps matching TRBD1 (6 bases). Gene TRBJ2-7 matches the end of the DNA better, so the J call may be wrong. The CDR3 covers 14 residues. Germline CDR1 and CDR2: MGHRA and YSYEKL. CDR3 protein: CASSRNRDLGEQYF. The CDR3 coding sequence is TGCGCCAGCAGCCGGAACAGGGATCTAGGGGAGCAGTACTTC.

The V gene is TRBV29-1, the J gene TRBJ2-7; the D gene is possibly TRBD1 (6 bases). Trimming left V 6 bases short and J 2 bases short, with 11 bases between. Germline lookup yields CDR1 SQVTM and CDR2 ANQGSEA. This CDR3 spans 12 amino acids. The chain's CDR3 is CSVEGETYEQYF. Written as DNA, the CDR3 is TGCAGCGTAGAGGGGGAGACCTACGAGCAGTACTTC.

This clonotype has at least ten counts. V is TRBV19 and J is TRBJ1-1; D not certain. Germline CDR1 and CDR2: LNHDA and SQIVND (reference sequence). CDR3 length equals 15 residues. Trimming pared 7 bases from V and 7 bases from J, leaving 22 bases between. The CDR3 sequence is CASTTRRIKGSEAFF. The CDR3 DNA follows: TGTGCCAGTACCACCCGCCGGATCAAAGGTAGTGAAGCTTTCTTT.

This chain connects TRBV7-2 to TRBJ2-7, with a tentative D call TRBD2 (7 bases). The germline V gene has CDR1 SGHTA and CDR2 FQGNSA. The CDR3 extends over 16 amino acids. Trimming pared 5 bases from V and 6 bases from J, leaving 23 bases between. CDR3 residues: CASSPSGGGERTEQYF. CDR3 DNA sequence: TGTGCCAGCAGCCCGTCAGGAGGGGGGGAACGTACCGAGCAGTACTTC.

This sequence joins TRBV2 and TRBJ1-3; 7 bases align to TRBD1. CDR1 and CDR2 from the germline V gene are SNHLY and FYNNEI. The CDR3 is made up of 12 amino acids. Trimming cost V 9 bases and J 7 bases; bases outside gene matches: 6. The DNA of the CDR3 is TGTGCCAGTCCTGACAGGGAGAACACCATATATTTT. It encodes CASPDRENTIYF.

The rearrangement uses TRBV19 and TRBJ2-3, with a possible D match to TRBD2 (7 bases). CDR1 and CDR2 from the germline V gene are LNHDA and SQIVND (reference sequence). The V end lost 7 bases, the J end lost 2 bases, and 19 bases lay between the germline ends. The CDR3 contains 16 residues. CDR3 coding DNA: TGTGCCAGTACCATTTTGGGGAGGGGGTCCACAGATACGCAGTATTTT. The encoded protein is CASTILGRGSTDTQYF.

V and J are TRBV7-3 and TRBJ1-3; D gene unclear. The CDR3 length is 14 residues. V gave up 5 bases and J gave up 8 bases, with 16 bases separating them. From germline, CDR1 is SGHTA and CDR2 FQGTGA. The CDR3 reads CASSQGFTVDTIYF. The CDR3, as DNA: TGTGCCAGCAGCCAAGGTTTTACGGTAGACACCATATATTTT. Drawing the rest from reference TRBV7-3 and TRBJ1-3, the complete variable domain is GAGVSQTPSNKVTEKGKYVELRCDPISGHTALYWYRQSLGQGPEFLIYFQGTGAADDSGLPNDRFFAVRPEGSVSTLKIQRTERGDSAVYLCASSQGFTVDTIYFGEGSWLTVV.

This clonotype has at least ten counts. This chain connects TRBV19 to TRBJ1-1; a possible D gene is TRBD1 (6 bases). V was cut by 3 bases and J by 0 bases, with 8 bases left in between. This CDR3 is 14 amino acids long. Per germline, CDR1 LNHDA and CDR2 SQIVND (reference sequence). CDR3: CASSIPGVNTEAFF. CDR3 DNA sequence: TGTGCCAGTAGTATCCCAGGGGTGAACACTGAAGCTTTCTTT.

This clonotype was found many times. The V and J genes are TRBV12-3 or TRBV12-4 and TRBJ2-7, with D possibly TRBD1 on 6 matching bases. Trimming took off 5 bases at V and 6 bases at J, with 11 bases between the two ends. The CDR3 spans 12 residues. The CDR3 DNA reads TGTGCCAGCAGTCCAACAGGGTTCGAGCAGTACTTC. It encodes CASSPTGFEQYF.

As regards this clonotype: It may be a read error: a sequence one base away is much more abundant. The gene calls are TRBV2 and TRBJ1-1, with D possibly being TRBD1 (6 bases). Germline V gene data show CDR1 as SNHLY and CDR2 as FYNNEI. CDR3 length: 16 amino acids. V was clipped by 3 bases and J by 0 bases, with 14 bases between them. CDR3 region: CASSEQGIPLNTEAFF. The CDR3 DNA sequence: TGTGCCAGCAGTGAGCAGGGGATCCCCCTGAACACTGAAGCTTTCTTT.

Note on this clonotype: A much larger clonotype is one base distant, so this may be a read error. This rearrangement joins TRBV19 to TRBJ1-2; D is unclear. This CDR3 region has 12 residues. The germline V gene encodes CDR1 LNHDA and CDR2 SQIVND (reference sequence). The CDR3: CASSQSNYGHTF. The CDR3 bases are TGTGCCAGTAGTCAGAGTAACTATGGCCACACCTTC. The full variable domain, rest sourced from reference TRBV19 and TRBJ1-2, is DGGITQSPKYLFRKEGQNVTLSCEQNLNHDAMYWYRQDPGQGLRLIYYSQIVNDFQKGDIAEGYSVSREKKESFPLTVTSAQKNPTAFYLCASSQSNYGHTFGSGTRLTVV.

This clonotype was observed a handful of times. V usage is TRBV5-1 and J usage is TRBJ2-2; 7 nucleotides line up with TRBD1. V was clipped by 2 bases and J by 4 bases; unmatched bases: 5. Germline V CDR1 and CDR2: SGHRS, YFSETQ. CDR3 length: 15 residues. Here the CDR3 reads CASSFIGDSTGELFF. The CDR3 DNA reads as TGCGCCAGCAGCTTCATTGGGGACAGCACCGGGGAGCTGTTTTTT.

This clonotype was detected a few times. DNA for the CDR3: TGTGCCAGCAGCTTAGCGGGTCTAGCGGGCACCGAGCAGTACTTC. Encoded protein: CASSLAGLAGTEQYF. J is TRBJ2-7 and V is TRBV7-8, with 8 nucleotides matching TRBD2. V lost 0 bases to trimming and J lost 6 bases; unmatched junction nucleotides: 7. The CDR3 is made up of 15 amino acids. Germline lookup yields CDR1 SGHVS and CDR2 FQNEAQ. Variable domain in full (rest from reference TRBV7-8 and TRBJ2-7): GAGVSQSPRYKVAKRGQDVALRCDPISGHVSLFWYQQALGQGPEFLTYFQNEAQLDKSGLPSDRFFAERPEGSVSTLKIQRTQQEDSAVYLCASSLAGLAGTEQYFGPGTRLTVT.

The chain employs TRBV4-1 and TRBJ2-3; tentatively, D is TRBD2 (6 bases). V lost 0 bases and J 10 bases, leaving 14 bases between the germline ends. The CDR3 spans 14 residues. The germline V gene encodes CDR1 MGHRA and CDR2 YSYEKL. CDR3 sequence: CASSQDVGGNAQYF. The CDR3 region has the DNA TGCGCCAGCAGCCAAGATGTGGGCGGGAATGCGCAGTATTTT.

V gene TRBV10-3 combines with J gene TRBJ2-2; either TRBD1 or TRBD2 may fit D (6 bases each). Germline V CDR1 and CDR2: ENHRY, SYGVKD. This CDR3 has 15 amino acids. The V end was cut by 10 bases, the J end by 5 bases, with 20 bases between. The CDR3 reads CASSQRGQGTGELFF. DNA for the CDR3: TGTGCCAGCAGCCAACGGGGGCAGGGAACCGGGGAGCTGTTTTTT.